This record looks at one T cell receptor beta chain sequence and its context. Some clones are missing from TCRdb's copy, which holds only in-frame ones; the method was immunoSEQ multiplex PCR. The table has about 440,000 clones, around 89% seen once. V shed 0 bases and J 0 bases; nucleotides not matched to a gene: 2. Germline V CDR1 and CDR2: LNHNV, YYDKDF (reference sequence). CDR3 length equals 16 residues. The sample belongs to a study of blood T cell repertoires in COVID-19. Input material: peripheral blood. The chain uses TRBV15 and TRBJ2-3; 8 bases line up with TRBD1. The receptor was isolated from a woman in her forties or fifties with COVID-19, enrolled during active disease. The CDR3 sequence is CATSREGDRSTDTQYF. CDR3 in DNA: TGTGCCACCAGCAGAGAGGGGGACAGGAGCACAGATACGCAGTATTTT.